This note documents a single T cell receptor (beta chain) sequence. Its antigen is undetermined. The data were taken from a study of T cell repertoires in cytomegalovirus infection. Study context: Recently identified HLA-C-restricted and well-studied HLA-B-restricted CMV epitopes were used. CMV infection and matching HLA type were both indicated by public TCR beta signatures. Study-wide results and limits: CMV carriers having the relevant HLA were flagged by cumulative public TCR beta family frequency. The ex vivo response showed dominance by HLA-C-restricted CMV-specific TCR beta clonotypes.

TCRdb redid the calling of the reads with MiXCR, one entry per CDR3 protein. Here the sample spans 360,000 or so distinct CDR3 sequences, roughly a third being singletons. The J segment lost 9 bases and the V segment lost 3 bases, leaving 12 bases of the junction unmatched. The length of the CDR3 is 15 residues. Germline V lookup: CDR1 SGHRS, CDR2 YFSETQ. The chain employs TRBV5-1 and TRBJ2-1; 7 nucleotides align to TRBD1. This specimen was cultured PBMCs, taken from culture after CMV antigen stimulation. This clonotype was sampled from a human donor in good health (CMV status not recorded). Some clones in this sample may be carry-over from other donors' samples. The CDR3 loop reads CASSSGLTGNAEQFF. The CDR3 nucleotides are TGCGCCAGCAGCTCCGGTTTGACAGGGAATGCTGAGCAGTTCTTC.